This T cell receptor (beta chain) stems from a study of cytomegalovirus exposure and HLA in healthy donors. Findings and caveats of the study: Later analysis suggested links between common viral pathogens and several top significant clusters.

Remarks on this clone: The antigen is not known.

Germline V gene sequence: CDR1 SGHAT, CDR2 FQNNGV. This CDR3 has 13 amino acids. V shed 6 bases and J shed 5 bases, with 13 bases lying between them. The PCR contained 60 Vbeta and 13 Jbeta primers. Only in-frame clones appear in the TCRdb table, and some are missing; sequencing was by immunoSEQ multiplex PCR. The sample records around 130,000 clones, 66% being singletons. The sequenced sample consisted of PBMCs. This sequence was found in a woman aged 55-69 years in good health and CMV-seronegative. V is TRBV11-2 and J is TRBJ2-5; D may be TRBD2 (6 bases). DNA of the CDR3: TGTGCCAGCAGGGCCGGGCTAGCGGAGACCCAGTACTTC. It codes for CASRAGLAETQYF.